The next 3 T cell receptor beta chains were all read from a single sample in a study of T cells after posttransplantation cyclophosphamide. Clones were sequenced by immunoSEQ multiplex PCR, and TCRdb holds only the in-frame ones, with some missing. The sample is made up of some 40,000 clones, none counted only once. Sequenced material: PBMCs. These receptor sequences come from a man aged 30-40 years in good health and a related stem cell transplant donor.

The sample holds many counts of this clone. The J gene is TRBJ2-5, the V gene TRBV14, with D perhaps matching TRBD2 (6 bases). The CDR3 is 14 amino acids. V lost 3 bases and J lost 5, with 13 bases in between. CDR1 is SGHDN and CDR2 is FVKESK in the germline V gene. CDR3 coding DNA: TGTGCCAGCAGCCACGTTAGCGGAGGGGAGACCCAGTACTTC. This encodes CASSHVSGGETQYF.

This clone appeared a few times. The chain combines TRBV28 with TRBJ2-3; 10 positions agree with TRBD1. The V and J ends lost 6 bases and 1 base, in that order; junction bases with no gene match: 1. From germline, CDR1 is MDHEN and CDR2 SYDVKM. This CDR3 is built from 14 residues. In DNA form, the CDR3 reads TGTGCCAGCAGGACAGGGGGCGGCACAGATACGCAGTATTTT. Amino acid sequence: CASRTGGGTDTQYF.

This clone was seen repeatedly, ten times or more. The chain couples TRBV11-2 to TRBJ1-1; TRBD1 is a possible D gene (6 bases). CDR1 and CDR2 from the germline V gene are SGHAT and FQNNGV. V was trimmed by 6 bases and J by 4 bases, leaving 15 bases between them. The CDR3 has 14 residues. CDR3 sequence: CASRPKTGLTEAFF. In DNA form, the CDR3 reads TGTGCCAGCAGACCGAAGACAGGTCTCACTGAAGCTTTCTTT.